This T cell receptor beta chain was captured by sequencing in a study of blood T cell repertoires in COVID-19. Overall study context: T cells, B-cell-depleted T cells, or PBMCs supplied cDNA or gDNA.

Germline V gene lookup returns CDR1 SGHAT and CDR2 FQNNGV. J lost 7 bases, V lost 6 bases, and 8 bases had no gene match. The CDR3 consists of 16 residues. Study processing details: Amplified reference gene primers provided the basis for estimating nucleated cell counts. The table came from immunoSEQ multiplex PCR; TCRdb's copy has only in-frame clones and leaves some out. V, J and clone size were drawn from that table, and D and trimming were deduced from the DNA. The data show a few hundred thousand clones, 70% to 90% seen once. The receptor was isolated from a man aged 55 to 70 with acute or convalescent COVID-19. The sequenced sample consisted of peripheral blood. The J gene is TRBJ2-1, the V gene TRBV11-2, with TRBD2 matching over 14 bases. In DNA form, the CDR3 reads TGTGCCAGCAGTTACAGACTAGCGGGAGGGAGGAATGAGCAGTTCTTC. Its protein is CASSYRLAGGRNEQFF.